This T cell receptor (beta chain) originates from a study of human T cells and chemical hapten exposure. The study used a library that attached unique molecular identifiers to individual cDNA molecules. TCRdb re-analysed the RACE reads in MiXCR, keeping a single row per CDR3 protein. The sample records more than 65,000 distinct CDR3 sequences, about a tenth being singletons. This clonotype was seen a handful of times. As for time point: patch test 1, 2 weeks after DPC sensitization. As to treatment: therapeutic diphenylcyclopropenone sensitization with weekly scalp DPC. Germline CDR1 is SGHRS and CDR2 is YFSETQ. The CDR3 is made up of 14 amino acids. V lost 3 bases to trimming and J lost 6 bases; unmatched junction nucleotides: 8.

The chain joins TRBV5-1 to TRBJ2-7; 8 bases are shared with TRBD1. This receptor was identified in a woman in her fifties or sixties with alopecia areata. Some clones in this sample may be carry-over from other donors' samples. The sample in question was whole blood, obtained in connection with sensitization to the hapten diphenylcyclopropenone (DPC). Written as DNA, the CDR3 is TGCGCCAGCAGCTGGGACAGGACAACGGTCGAGCAGTACTTC. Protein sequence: CASSWDRTTVEQYF.